The 26 T cell receptor beta chains below were found in one sample sequenced in a study of blood T cells in healthy people across ages. Sample-barcoded 5' priming and a J-beta primer mix drove a second PCR of 7 to 11 cycles. TCRdb fed the 5' RACE reads into MiXCR, producing one record per CDR3 protein. The profile covers about 1,500,000 distinct CDR3 sequences, with 28% appearing a single time and roughly 8% taken by the ten largest. What was sequenced was blood. The origin of the receptors is a woman aged 25 to 39 in good health.

This clonotype was detected only a few times. V usage is TRBV20-1 and J usage is TRBJ1-4; D is unresolved. The CDR3 has 14 amino acids. Germline lookup yields CDR1 DFQATT and CDR2 SNEGSKA (reference sequence). Trimming took off 3 bases at V and 7 bases at J, with 15 bases between the two ends. The CDR3 loop reads CSARSGSAGEKLFF. CDR3 coding DNA: TGCAGTGCTAGGAGTGGGTCGGCGGGTGAAAAACTGTTTTTT.

The genes are TRBV6-5 and TRBJ2-1; 8 nucleotides align to TRBD2. CDR3 size: 12 residues. Germline V CDR1 and CDR2: MNHEY, SVGAGI. V was pared by 11 bases and J by 10 bases, with 10 bases of the junction left unmatched. DNA for the CDR3: TGTGCCTCATTAGCGGGAACAAACGAGCAGTTCTTC. Translation: CASLAGTNEQFF.

The V gene is TRBV4-3, the J gene TRBJ2-2; maybe TRBD1 (5 bases). CDR3 length equals 19 residues. CDR1 and CDR2 from the germline V gene are LGHNA and YSLEER. Trimming left V 3 bases short and J 1 base short, with 21 bases between. The CDR3 protein is CASSHPSLKTVVNTGELFF. In DNA, the CDR3 is TGCGCCAGCAGCCATCCCAGCCTCAAGACAGTAGTGAACACCGGGGAGCTGTTTTTT.

This clonotype was counted many times. This chain links TRBV25-1 with TRBJ2-5, with TRBD2 as a possible D gene (5 bases). CDR1 is MGHDK, CDR2 SYGVNS, per germline. The CDR3 contains 13 residues. V was clipped by 4 bases and J by 5 bases, with 11 bases between them. The CDR3 DNA is TGTGCCAGCAGTGTCGCGAGAGGGGAGACCCAGTACTTC. Its protein product is CASSVARGETQYF.

This clonotype occurred many times. V is TRBV29-1 and J is TRBJ2-3; no definite D call. Trimming took off 4 bases at V and 2 bases at J, with 7 bases between the two ends. The CDR3 covers 12 residues. Looked up from germline, CDR1 is SQVTM and CDR2 is ANQGSEA. The CDR3 nucleotides read TGCAGCGTTGGACTCCTCACAGATACGCAGTATTTT. This codes for CSVGLLTDTQYF.

This clonotype was picked up a small number of times. The V and J genes are TRBV6-5 and TRBJ2-7, with 9 nucleotides matching TRBD2. This CDR3 has 16 residues. Germline CDR1 is MNHEY and CDR2 is SVGAGI. The trim removed 0 bases at V and 3 bases at J, leaving 6 bases unmatched. CDR3 sequence reads: CASSYSGSGRLYEQYF. The CDR3 nucleotides are TGTGCCAGCAGTTACTCGGGTAGCGGGAGACTCTACGAGCAGTACTTC.

The chain combines TRBV18 with TRBJ1-4, with D perhaps matching TRBD1 (6 bases). The V end was cut by 1 base, the J end by 5 bases, with 8 bases between. Germline CDR1 reads KGHSH; CDR2 reads LQKENI. This CDR3 is 14 amino acids long. The CDR3 protein is CASSPLDSNEKLFF. The CDR3 nucleotides read TGTGCCAGCTCACCACTGGACAGCAATGAAAAACTGTTTTTT.

There are a few counts of this clonotype. The V call is TRBV20-1, the J call TRBJ2-1, with 9 bases identical to TRBD2. Looked up from germline, CDR1 is DFQATT and CDR2 is SNEGSKA (reference sequence). The CDR3 sequence is 17 residues long. The V segment lost 4 bases and the J segment 9 bases; nucleotides outside the gene matches: 19. The DNA of the CDR3 is TGCAGTGCTAACTCCGCCAGCGGGGGGCGGGGGGAGGGTGAGCAGTTCTTC. Protein product: CSANSASGGRGEGEQFF.

As regards this clonotype: Just one base apart from a much larger clone, this may be a read error. V is TRBV29-1 and J is TRBJ2-1, with D perhaps TRBD1 or TRBD2 (5 bases each). The V and J ends lost 4 bases and 13 bases respectively, with 17 bases between them. The CDR3 runs to 12 residues. Germline V gives CDR1 SQVTM, CDR2 ANQGSEA. In DNA form, the CDR3 reads TGCAGCGTTGGACAGCTAAGAGGGACCCAGTTCTTC. Protein sequence: CSVGQLRGTQFF.

This clonotype was picked up a small number of times. The chain carries TRBV29-1 and TRBJ1-2; 10 bases align to TRBD1. V lost 7 bases and J lost 4; bases outside the gene matches: 9. Germline V gene data show CDR1 as SQVTM and CDR2 as ANQGSEA. The CDR3 contains 14 residues. CDR3 in DNA: TGCAGCGCCGACGACAGGGGGCAGGTCTATGGCTACACCTTC. The encoded protein is CSADDRGQVYGYTF.

This clonotype was recorded a few times. The genes are TRBV7-7 and TRBJ2-2; D may be TRBD1 (5 bases). Germline V CDR1 and CDR2: SSHAT, FNYEAQ (reference sequence). Trimming took 10 bases from V and 3 from J, leaving 9 bases between them. The CDR3 length is 12 residues. The CDR3 region is CAIQGYTGELFF. The CDR3 region has the DNA TGTGCCATCCAGGGTTACACCGGGGAGCTGTTTTTT.

The rearrangement joins TRBV29-1 to TRBJ2-1; D possibly uses TRBD1 or TRBD2 (6 bases each). The V gene lost 4 bases and the J gene lost 13 bases, with 20 bases spanning the gap. In germline, CDR1 is SQVTM, CDR2 ANQGSEA. There are 13 residues in the CDR3. The CDR3 bases are TGCAGCGTTGTACCGGGGGCCAAAAACATTCAGTTCTTC. Its protein is CSVVPGAKNIQFF.

This clonotype has a count of ten or more. The chain joins TRBV6-4 to TRBJ2-1; 8 bases agree with TRBD1. The CDR3 length is 14 residues. CDR1 and CDR2 from the germline V gene are MRHNA and SNTAGT. The junction had 11 bases not matched to a gene; V was cut back by 7 bases and J by 9 bases. As DNA, the CDR3 is TGTGCCAGCAAAGCTGACAGGGGTTGGGGTGAGCAGTTCTTC. This gives the protein CASKADRGWGEQFF.

This clonotype has a handful of counts. The gene calls are TRBV20-1 and TRBJ2-1, with 14 bases that match TRBD2. Germline CDR1 DFQATT, CDR2 SNEGSKA (reference sequence). V lost 0 bases and J lost 4; bases outside the gene matches: 8. The CDR3 runs 18 residues. CDR3 protein: CSARDHWGTSGSYNEQFF. CDR3 coding DNA: TGCAGTGCTAGAGATCATTGGGGGACTAGCGGGAGTTACAATGAGCAGTTCTTC.

The chain recombines TRBV19 with TRBJ2-5, with D perhaps TRBD1 or TRBD2 (5 bases each). The J call is doubtful: the DNA matches TRBJ2-7 better. Germline CDR1 and CDR2: LNHDA and SQIVND (reference sequence). This CDR3 is built from 14 residues. The CDR3 DNA sequence: TGTGCCAGTAGTATTGGTCGGGGCGCGTACGAGCAGTACTTC. Protein product: CASSIGRGAYEQYF.

The chain combines TRBV27 with TRBJ1-6; 9 bases match TRBD1. This CDR3 is 17 amino acids long. Germline V gene lookup returns CDR1 MNHEY and CDR2 SMNVEV (reference sequence). The J segment lost 8 bases and the V segment lost 5 bases, leaving 13 bases of the junction unmatched. The DNA for the CDR3 is TGTGCCAGCAGTCTTCTCCCACCGGGACAGGGAGATTCACCCCTCCACTTT. Protein product: CASSLLPPGQGDSPLHF.

This clonotype was detected many times. The chain recombines TRBV7-9 with TRBJ2-7, with TRBD2 matching 8 bases. V dropped 4 bases and J dropped 0; count of bases not matched to a gene: 8. The CDR3 consists of 16 residues. From germline, CDR1 is SEHNR and CDR2 FQNEAQ (reference sequence). CDR3 DNA sequence: TGTGCCAGCAGCTCCCCCGGGAGGGCTAGCTCCTACGAGCAGTACTTC. Protein sequence: CASSSPGRASSYEQYF. The full variable domain, rest sourced from reference TRBV7-9 and TRBJ2-7, is DTGVSQNPRHKITKRGQNVTFRCDPISEHNRLYWYRQTLGQGPEFLTYFQNEAQLEKSRLLSDRFSAERPKGSFSTLEIQRTEQGDSAMYLCASSSPGRASSYEQYFGPGTRLTVT.

The genes are TRBV9 and TRBJ2-7, with D perhaps matching TRBD2 (6 bases). V gave up 0 bases and J gave up 2 bases, with 12 bases separating them. Germline values: CDR1 SGDLS, CDR2 YYNGEE. The CDR3 is made up of 15 amino acids. This CDR3 is CASSVGGESPYEQYF. DNA for the CDR3: TGTGCCAGCAGCGTAGGGGGGGAGAGCCCCTACGAGCAGTACTTC.

At least ten counts were recorded for this clonotype. The chain has TRBV6-5 and TRBJ2-4; 8 nucleotides agree with TRBD2. Germline trimming cut 2 bases from V and 8 bases from J; bases unmatched to any gene: 2. This CDR3 spans 13 amino acids. Per the germline V gene, CDR1 is MNHEY and CDR2 is SVGAGI. CDR3 coding DNA: TGTGCCAGCAGTTACCCGGGGGGGGACATTCAGTACTTC. Translation: CASSYPGGDIQYF.

The chain links TRBV12-3 or TRBV12-4 to TRBJ1-1; D gene uncertain. Trimming took 5 bases from V and 1 from J, leaving 11 bases between them. The CDR3 is made up of 14 amino acids. Written as DNA, the CDR3 is TGTGCCAGCAGTCTAGATCCTGGGAACACTGAAGCTTTCTTT. Translating it yields CASSLDPGNTEAFF.

As concerns this clonotype: The junction departs from the called germline gene at one end, perhaps through a read error. V is TRBV28 and J is TRBJ2-5, with D perhaps TRBD1 (6 bases). The V gene's germline CDR1 is MDHEN and CDR2 SYDVKM. There are 13 residues in the CDR3. The CDR3 protein is CVSSNTGWETQYF. The CDR3 DNA follows: TGTGTCAGCAGTAACACAGGGTGGGAGACCCAGTACTTC.

Remarks on this clonotype: A much larger clone lies one base from this, so it may be a read error. The chain has TRBV10-3 and TRBJ2-5, with TRBD1 identical over 10 bases. Matching the DNA end better, TRBJ2-1 makes the J call doubtful. CDR1 is ENHRY, CDR2 SYGVKD, per germline. This CDR3 has 14 amino acids. Written as DNA, the CDR3 is TGTGCCATCAGCATGACAGGGGGCCAAGAGACCCAGTTCTTC. Translating it yields CAISMTGGQETQFF.

This clonotype has only a few counts. This chain uses TRBV6-6 with TRBJ2-2; D is unresolved. The CDR3 is 13 residues long. In germline, CDR1 is MNHNY, CDR2 SVGAGI (reference sequence). Between the trimmed V and J ends, which lost 4 bases and 5 bases, there was a span of 8 bases. CDR3 residues: CASSLLPTGELFF. The CDR3 DNA reads as TGTGCCAGCAGTTTGCTACCGACCGGGGAGCTGTTTTTT.

This clonotype came up a few times. This chain's CDR3 is CASSTGGGINEQYF. In DNA form, the CDR3 reads TGCGCCAGCAGCACAGGAGGGGGAATCAACGAGCAGTACTTC. The J gene is TRBJ2-7, the V gene TRBV5-1, with D perhaps being TRBD1 or TRBD2 (6 bases each). There are 14 residues in the CDR3. CDR1 is SGHRS and CDR2 is YFSETQ in the germline V gene. The V end lost 4 bases, the J end lost 5 bases, and 16 bases lay between the germline ends. The full variable domain, in which reference TRBV5-1 and TRBJ2-7 provide the parts outside the CDR3, is KAGVTQTPRYLIKTRGQQVTLSCSPISGHRSVSWYQQTPGQGLQFLFEYFSETQRNKGNFPGRFSGRQFSNSRSEMNVSTLELGDSALYLCASSTGGGINEQYFGPGTRLTVT.

This chain uses TRBV9 with TRBJ2-7, with 7 bases identical to TRBD1. The CDR3 runs 14 residues. V was clipped by 6 bases and J by 0 bases; unmatched bases: 6. CDR1 and CDR2 (germline): SGDLS, YYNGEE. The CDR3 loop is CASTPTGFSYEQYF. CDR3 nucleotides: TGTGCCAGCACCCCGACAGGGTTCTCCTACGAGCAGTACTTC.

In its sample, this clonotype was seen a few times. The chain is built from TRBV7-2 and TRBJ2-7; D gene ambiguous. The CDR3 contains 14 residues. Per germline, CDR1 SGHTA and CDR2 FQGNSA. Between the trimmed V and J ends, which lost 5 bases and 5 bases, there was a span of 16 bases. The CDR3 spells CASSASGRRHEQYF. The CDR3 bases are TGTGCCAGCAGCGCCTCCGGACGGCGCCACGAGCAGTACTTC.